This T cell receptor (beta chain) was recorded in a study of beta chain features in type 1 diabetes. Study-wide background: Taken together, all samples contributed some 98 million examined sorted cells. Overall study findings and caveats: Shortening that was moderate but significant affected the TCRB CDR3s of Type 1 diabetes patients in all four CD4+ subsets. Patients showed naive, central memory and Treg TCRB repertoires that appeared more similar than those of healthy donors.

Cells sorted by CD45RO/CCR7/CD25/CD127/CD95/CD27 comprised CD4+ naive, central memory, regulatory and stem cell-like memory cells. TCRB transcripts that were expressed got sequenced, as all of the isolated RNA had been reverse transcribed. Here immunoSEQ multiplex PCR was the method, and the copy in TCRdb shows in-frame clones only, minus some. The table shows roughly 130,000 clones, with around a tenth occurring only once. V lost 1 base and J 0 bases, leaving 8 bases between the germline ends. The length of the CDR3 is 15 residues. CDR1 and CDR2 from the germline V gene are SGHTA and FQGNSA. This clone appeared a few times. Its specificity is not known.

The genes are TRBV7-2 and TRBJ2-3, with D tentatively TRBD1 (5 bases). The sample consisted of central memory CD4+ T cells from blood. This sequence originates from a man between 18 and 29 years old in good health. The CDR3 region is CASSLDGASTDTQYF. DNA for the CDR3: TGTGCCAGCAGCTTAGATGGGGCCAGCACAGATACGCAGTATTTT.